Following are 7 T cell receptor beta chains from one sample sequenced in a study of T cell repertoires in cytomegalovirus infection. TCRdb independently ran MiXCR on the reads; one entry per CDR3 protein. The sample gives some 920,000 distinct CDR3 sequences, approximately 33% of which show up once; around an eighth is in the top ten. Their antigens remain unidentified. The input for sequencing was cultured CD8+ T cells from PBMCs, taken from culture after CMV antigen stimulation. All receptors derive from a human donor in good health (CMV status not recorded). Some clones in this sample may be carry-over from other donors' samples.

The rearrangement uses TRBV5-1 and TRBJ2-5; 13 bases line up with TRBD2. Trimming removed 5 bases from V and 4 bases from J; junction bases left unmatched: 8. CDR1 is SGHRS and CDR2 is YFSETQ in the germline V gene. The CDR3 is 16 amino acids. CDR3: CASRPPLAGGPETQYF. Written as DNA, the CDR3 is TGCGCCAGCAGACCGCCACTAGCGGGGGGGCCAGAGACCCAGTACTTC.

This clonotype came up a few times. The chain carries TRBV11-3 and TRBJ1-1; 8 nucleotides line up with TRBD1. The CDR3 contains 15 residues. The germline V gene has CDR1 SGHNT and CDR2 YENEEA. V was clipped by 5 bases and J by 3 bases; unmatched bases: 8. In DNA, the CDR3 is TGTGCCAGCAGCGCACATGACAGGGGTGACACTGAAGCTTTCTTT. Translation gives CASSAHDRGDTEAFF.

The CDR3 is CASSLTGTGPYEQYV. The CDR3 nucleotides read TGTGCCAGCAGTTTGACGGGGACAGGTCCCTACGAGCAGTACGTC. This rearrangement joins TRBV28 to TRBJ2-7, with TRBD1 matching over 8 bases. The germline V gene encodes CDR1 MDHEN and CDR2 SYDVKM. This CDR3 is 15 amino acids long. The V gene end was trimmed by 3 bases and the J gene end by 2 bases; junction bases not matched to a gene: 6.

This clonotype was seen a handful of times. V usage is TRBV7-9 and J usage is TRBJ1-1, with D unclear. Germline V gene lookup returns CDR1 SEHNR and CDR2 FQNEAQ (reference sequence). Trimming pared 2 bases from V and 0 bases from J, leaving 10 bases between. The CDR3 totals 15 residues. In nucleotides, the CDR3 is TGTGCCAGCAGCTTATCTGACGGGATGAACACTGAAGCTTTCTTT. Translating gives CASSLSDGMNTEAFF.

The chain combines TRBV24-1 with TRBJ2-3, with unresolved D. The germline CDR1 and CDR2 sequences are KGHDR and SFDVKD. V lost 2 bases and J 3 bases, leaving 2 bases between the germline ends. This CDR3 comprises 12 residues. CDR3 amino acids: CATSDSTDTQYF. For the CDR3, the DNA is TGTGCCACCAGTGATTCAACAGATACGCAGTATTTT.

V is TRBV6-1 and J is TRBJ2-7; D perhaps matches TRBD1 (6 bases). The CDR3 has 16 residues. In germline, CDR1 is MNHNS, CDR2 SASEGT. Deletions cut 1 base from V and 5 bases from J, with 18 bases between. CDR3 sequence reads: CASSEVWQGSWDEQYF. CDR3 DNA: TGTGCCAGCAGTGAAGTATGGCAGGGGTCTTGGGACGAGCAGTACTTC.

This clonotype was counted between two and nine times. The chain is built from TRBV7-9 and TRBJ1-1; unclear D gene. This CDR3 spans 13 amino acids. V lost 7 bases to trimming and J lost 1 base, with 10 bases between them. Germline CDR1 SEHNR, CDR2 FQNEAQ (reference sequence). In DNA, the CDR3 is TGTGCCAGCACCCCAAACACGAACACTGAAGCTTTCTTT. It codes for CASTPNTNTEAFF.